The 27 T cell receptor beta chains below come from one sample, sequenced in a study of neurological immune-mediated disorders. MiXCR was run by TCRdb on the 5' RACE reads, yielding one entry per CDR3 protein. The sample holds about 41,000 distinct CDR3 sequences; more than 12% are singletons and the top ten take 3% to 4.5%. Sequenced material: CD4+ T cells from blood. These TCRs come from a woman aged 55-75 years with HTLV-1-associated myelopathy (HAM/TSP).

This clonotype came up once. The germline gene is not matched at one end of the junction; a read error may be the cause. The chain joins TRBV4-1 to TRBJ2-6; D remains ambiguous. Germline V gene lookup returns CDR1 MGHRA and CDR2 YSYEKL. This CDR3 has 15 residues. The CDR3 nucleotides are TGCGCCAGCAGCCAAGGTGACACTGGGGACAACGTCCTGACTTTC. Amino acid sequence: CASSQGDTGDNVLTF.

This clonotype has ten or more counts. The chain is built from TRBV24-1 and TRBJ2-1; 7 nucleotides line up with TRBD2. This CDR3 contains 16 residues. After removal of 9 bases from V and 6 bases from J, the junction contained 16 bases not matched to a gene. Germline values: CDR1 KGHDR, CDR2 SFDVKD. The CDR3 sequence: CATASGGTLGRNEQFF. CDR3 coding DNA: TGTGCCACCGCCTCCGGGGGGACCCTAGGACGCAATGAGCAGTTCTTC.

This clonotype has ten or more counts. This chain links TRBV6-5 with TRBJ1-5; the D gene is possibly TRBD1 (5 bases). This CDR3 comprises 16 residues. In germline, CDR1 is MNHEY, CDR2 SVGAGI. V shed 6 bases and J shed 9 bases, with 24 bases lying between them. CDR3 sequence: CASSPRRTSRLGPQHF. DNA of the CDR3: TGTGCCAGCAGCCCCCGGCGGACAAGCCGGCTTGGGCCCCAGCATTTT.

This clonotype was observed many times. CDR3 bases: TGTGCCAGCAGCTTGACTCCCCGGCCCACCTATGGCTACACCTTC. Protein: CASSLTPRPTYGYTF. This rearrangement joins TRBV5-6 to TRBJ1-2; D gene uncertain. V was trimmed by 1 base and J by 4 bases, leaving 14 bases between them. CDR1 is SGHDT, CDR2 YYEEEE, per germline. The CDR3 runs to 15 residues.

This clonotype was counted at least ten times. The V call is TRBV3-1, the J call TRBJ2-1; tentative D call: TRBD1 (6 bases). Germline V CDR1 and CDR2: LGHDT, YNNKEL (reference sequence). Trimming took off 0 bases at V and 0 bases at J, with 15 bases between the two ends. The CDR3 covers 18 residues. CDR3 in DNA: TGTGCCAGCAGCCAAGATCTTGGGCAGGGGAGCTCCTACAATGAGCAGTTCTTC. This translates into CASSQDLGQGSSYNEQFF.

Points on this clonotype: One end of the junction is discordant with germline, which a read error may explain. The rearrangement uses TRBV12-3 or TRBV12-4 and TRBJ1-4, with D perhaps matching TRBD1 (5 bases). This CDR3 contains 14 residues. CDR3 region: CASRGRATNERLFF. CDR3 nucleotides: TGTGCCAGCCGGGGGAGAGCAACTAATGAAAGACTGTTTTTC.

Many counts were recorded for this clonotype. This chain connects TRBV20-1 to TRBJ2-4, with D perhaps matching TRBD2 (6 bases). Deletions cut 6 bases from V and 3 bases from J, with 24 bases between. The CDR3 has 17 amino acids. Germline CDR1 is DFQATT and CDR2 is SNEGSKA (reference sequence). For the CDR3, the DNA is TGCAGTGCCACTCGCGGACCCGGGGGTAGGGGCAAAAACATTCAGTACTTC. The encoded protein is CSATRGPGGRGKNIQYF.

The chain carries TRBV7-9 and TRBJ2-1, with 12 nucleotides matching TRBD2. This CDR3 is built from 15 residues. From germline, CDR1 is SEHNR and CDR2 FQNEAQ (reference sequence). The V segment lost 5 bases and the J segment 3 bases; nucleotides outside the gene matches: 2. DNA of the CDR3: TGTGCCAGCAGCCTACTAGCGGGAGGCTACAATGAGCAGTTCTTC. Its translation: CASSLLAGGYNEQFF. The variable domain in full, completed from reference TRBV7-9 and TRBJ2-1, reads DTGVSQNPRHKITKRGQNVTFRCDPISEHNRLYWYRQTLGQGPEFLTYFQNEAQLEKSRLLSDRFSAERPKGSFSTLEIQRTEQGDSAMYLCASSLLAGGYNEQFFGPGTRLTVL.

This clonotype was seen at least ten times. The genes are TRBV3-1 and TRBJ1-2; 7 positions match TRBD1. CDR3 length equals 14 residues. Germline V gives CDR1 LGHDT, CDR2 YNNKEL (reference sequence). V shed 8 bases, J shed 4 bases, and the junction held 10 bases outside the gene matches. CDR3: CASGLGGQSYGYTF. CDR3 DNA sequence: TGTGCCAGCGGTCTTGGGGGACAGTCCTATGGCTACACCTTC. The full variable domain, its missing parts supplied by reference TRBV3-1 and TRBJ1-2, is DTAVSQTPKYLVTQMGNDKSIKCEQNLGHDTMYWYKQDSKKFLKIMFSYNNKELIINETVPNRFSPKSPDKAHLNLHINSLELGDSAVYFCASGLGGQSYGYTFGSGTRLTVV.

This clonotype was found many times. CDR3 in amino acids: CASSEDRGSSYEQYF. Written as DNA, the CDR3 is TGCGCCAGCAGCGAGGACAGGGGGAGCTCCTACGAGCAGTACTTC. The chain carries TRBV5-1 and TRBJ2-7; 10 bases are shared with TRBD1. The CDR3 is 15 amino acids. Germline V gives CDR1 SGHRS, CDR2 YFSETQ. Unmatched junction bases numbered 4, after V lost 4 bases and J lost 0 bases.

This clonotype has at least ten counts. The chain uses TRBV12-3 or TRBV12-4 and TRBJ2-1; 8 positions match TRBD2. CDR3 length: 15 amino acids. Trimming took 7 bases from V and 6 from J; bases not matched to a gene: 11. The CDR3 here is CASTSHGGGFNEQFF. In nucleotides, the CDR3 is TGTGCCAGCACCTCACATGGCGGGGGGTTCAATGAGCAGTTCTTC.

Ten or more counts support this clonotype. This chain links TRBV19 with TRBJ2-7; the D gene is possibly TRBD2 (5 bases). V lost 10 bases, J lost 0 bases, and 10 bases lay in between. CDR1 and CDR2 (germline): LNHDA, SQIVND (reference sequence). The CDR3 extends over 12 amino acids. The CDR3 reads CATAGSSYEQYF. The CDR3 region has the DNA TGTGCCACCGCGGGTAGCTCCTACGAGCAGTACTTC.

The table lists this clonotype with a few counts. The chain links TRBV10-1 to TRBJ2-1; D ambiguous. V lost 3 bases and J lost 0, with 6 bases in between. Per the germline V gene, CDR1 is WNHNN and CDR2 is SYGVQD (reference sequence). The CDR3 runs to 14 residues. The CDR3 spells CASSDLRSYNEQFF. CDR3 DNA sequence: TGCGCCAGCAGTGACTTACGCTCCTACAATGAGCAGTTCTTC.

Sample share makes this clonotype medium-sized. V and J are TRBV7-9 and TRBJ2-7, with D perhaps matching TRBD2 (7 bases). Trimming stripped 8 bases from V and 2 bases from J, with 10 bases between. Germline loops: CDR1 SEHNR, CDR2 FQNEAQ (reference sequence). This CDR3 region has 12 residues. CDR3 amino acids: CASRGAAYEQYF. In nucleotides, the CDR3 is TGTGCCAGCCGGGGGGCAGCCTACGAGCAGTACTTC.

This clonotype counts as medium-sized. Here the CDR3 DNA reads TGCGCCATCTTCAGGGTAAGGAACACTGAAGCTTTCTTT. This translates into CAIFRVRNTEAFF. The chain combines TRBV5-1 with TRBJ1-1; D might be TRBD1 (5 bases). Germline CDR1 reads SGHRS; CDR2 reads YFSETQ. This CDR3 is 13 amino acids long. V lost 9 bases and J 1 base, leaving 13 bases between the germline ends.

This clonotype was seen many times. The chain joins TRBV5-6 to TRBJ2-3; 9 bases match TRBD1. The ends lost 2 bases at V and 3 bases at J; junction bases unmatched: 4. Germline CDR1 reads SGHDT; CDR2 reads YYEEEE. This CDR3 spans 15 amino acids. CDR3 DNA: TGTGCCAGCAGCTTCTCAGGACAGGGGACAGATACGCAGTATTTT. It specifies CASSFSGQGTDTQYF. The full variable domain, in which reference TRBV5-6 and TRBJ2-3 provide the parts outside the CDR3, is DAGVTQSPTHLIKTRGQQVTLRCSPKSGHDTVSWYQQALGQGPQFIFQYYEEEERQRGNFPDRFSGHQFPNYSSELNVNALLLGDSALYLCASSFSGQGTDTQYFGPGTRLTVL.

DNA for the CDR3: TGTGCCACCCAGTCCGGGAATCCAGATACGCAGTATTTT. It is translated as CATQSGNPDTQYF. The chain couples TRBV10-3 to TRBJ2-3; possibly TRBD2 for D (5 bases). CDR1 and CDR2 (germline): ENHRY, SYGVKD. The CDR3 is 13 amino acids. With 10 bases removed from V and 4 bases from J, the gap between germline ends came to 15 bases.

This clonotype was picked up many times. The rearrangement links TRBV20-1 to TRBJ1-2, with D perhaps matching TRBD1 (6 bases). With 1 base removed from V and 7 bases from J, the gap between germline ends came to 19 bases. CDR1 is DFQATT, CDR2 SNEGSKA, per germline (reference sequence). There are 15 residues in the CDR3. The CDR3 loop is CSARAMNGGRFGYTF. The DNA for the CDR3 is TGCAGTGCTAGAGCCATGAACGGGGGGCGGTTTGGCTACACCTTC.

This clonotype was picked up many times. The chain combines TRBV12-3 or TRBV12-4 with TRBJ2-3; the match to TRBD2 covers 16 bases. The ends lost 3 bases at V and 4 bases at J; junction bases unmatched: 19. The CDR3 loop spans 22 amino acids. CDR3 in amino acids: CASSFLPYGTSGGAGAPDTQYF. DNA for the CDR3: TGTGCCAGCAGTTTTCTCCCTTACGGGACTAGCGGGGGGGCCGGGGCACCAGATACGCAGTATTTT.

There are many counts of this clonotype. The chain is built from TRBV7-2 and TRBJ2-1; 8 bases line up with TRBD2. Trimming took 2 bases from V and 6 from J; bases not matched to a gene: 6. Germline values: CDR1 SGHTA, CDR2 FQGNSA. This CDR3 region has 15 residues. The CDR3 bases are TGTGCCAGCAGCTTACAAACCGGGACTAGCAATGAGCAGTTCTTC. Encoded protein: CASSLQTGTSNEQFF.

This clonotype occurred many times. The chain is built from TRBV25-1 and TRBJ2-1; 8 bases map to TRBD2. CDR3 size: 15 residues. Per germline, CDR1 MGHDK and CDR2 SYGVNS. The V segment lost 3 bases and the J segment 10 bases; nucleotides outside the gene matches: 11. The CDR3 loop reads CASSESRGGLSEQFF. CDR3 in DNA: TGTGCCAGCAGTGAGTCTCGGGGGGGCCTTAGCGAGCAGTTCTTC. Full variable domain (outside the CDR3, taken from reference TRBV25-1 and TRBJ2-1): EADIYQTPRYLVIGTGKKITLECSQTMGHDKMYWYQQDPGMELHLIHYSYGVNSTEKGDLSSESTVSRIRTEHFPLTLESARPSHTSQYLCASSESRGGLSEQFFGPGTRLTVL.

This clonotype was detected many times. The chain has TRBV6-1 and TRBJ2-7; D unresolved. Trimming cost V 5 bases and J 0 bases, with 14 bases left between them. This CDR3 has 15 residues. In germline, CDR1 is MNHNS, CDR2 SASEGT. The CDR3 is CASSLGGFSSYEQYF. The CDR3 nucleotides read TGTGCCAGCAGTCTCGGCGGTTTCTCCTCCTACGAGCAGTACTTC.

The gene calls are TRBV12-3 or TRBV12-4 and TRBJ2-7; D is perhaps TRBD1 (5 bases). The V end lost 5 bases, the J end lost 0 bases, and 23 bases lay between the germline ends. This CDR3 is 18 amino acids long. CDR3: CASSPNPIVTAFSYEQYF. Here the CDR3 DNA reads TGTGCCAGCAGTCCTAACCCAATCGTGACAGCTTTCTCCTACGAGCAGTACTTC.

The chain has TRBV14 and TRBJ2-7; D remains ambiguous. The CDR3 runs to 15 residues. V lost 0 bases and J 0 bases, leaving 9 bases between the germline ends. Germline V gene lookup returns CDR1 SGHDN and CDR2 FVKESK. In nucleotides, the CDR3 is TGTGCCAGCAGCCAAGATCCTCAATCCTCCTACGAGCAGTACTTC. Its translation: CASSQDPQSSYEQYF.

This clonotype was seen many times. The chain employs TRBV12-3 or TRBV12-4 and TRBJ1-5; 7 nucleotides line up with TRBD1. The CDR3 spans 14 residues. V trimming: 4 bases; J trimming: 3 bases; junction bases outside the gene matches: 3. CDR3 region: CASSWTGDNQPQHF. The CDR3 DNA follows: TGTGCCAGCAGTTGGACAGGTGACAATCAGCCCCAGCATTTT.

The chain is built from TRBV15 and TRBJ2-3; D call uncertain. The V end was cut by 0 bases, the J end by 3 bases, with 7 bases between. CDR3 size: 14 residues. Germline V gene data show CDR1 as LNHNV and CDR2 as YYDKDF (reference sequence). The DNA of the CDR3 is TGTGCCACCAGCAGAGATTCCGGGACAGATACGCAGTATTTT. This encodes CATSRDSGTDTQYF.

This clonotype was observed at least ten times. The V call is TRBV11-2, the J call TRBJ1-3; possible D gene TRBD1, 5 bases. CDR1 and CDR2 from the germline V gene are SGHAT and FQNNGV. Trimming pared 1 base from V and 0 bases from J, leaving 10 bases between. The CDR3 consists of 16 residues. CDR3 in amino acids: CASSLVAGISGNTIYF. The CDR3, as DNA: TGTGCCAGCAGCTTAGTAGCAGGGATCTCTGGAAACACCATATATTTT.